Listed below are T cell receptor beta chains from one sample, sequenced in a study of T cell responses to AZD1222 COVID-19 vaccine. Only in-frame clones appear in the TCRdb table, and some are missing; sequencing was by immunoSEQ multiplex PCR. The table has approximately 110,000 clones, roughly 80% seen once; the top ten hold 4% to 6%. The specimen was peripheral blood, collected on day 0 of AZD1222 vaccination. These receptors came from an adult in good health. Each CDR3 is given with its conserved first and last residue. A D gene is named only where the DNA matches it firmly. For some rows the clone size is stated as once, few or many, or as a class when expanded; others skip it.

TRBD1,TRBV5-4,TRBJ1-1,.,CASSSGGRRDMNTEAFF,TGTGCCAGCAGCTCAGGGGGCCGTAGAGACATGAACACTGAAGCTTTCTTT
.,TRBV19,TRBJ1-5,few,CASSTLRVTGNQPQHF,TGTGCCAGTAGTACCCTCAGGGTGACTGGCAATCAGCCCCAGCATTTT
TRBD1,TRBV29-1,TRBJ1-1,.,CSARLPTGGSEAFF,TGCAGCGCCCGTCTGCCAACAGGGGGCAGTGAAGCTTTCTTT
.,TRBV7-2,TRBJ1-6,.,CASSHADRGNSPLHF,TGTGCCAGCAGCCACGCAGACCGGGGAAATTCACCCCTCCACTTT
.,TRBV18,TRBJ2-3,.,CASSPYRGGVSDTQYF,TGTGCCAGCTCACCATATCGCGGGGGCGTCTCAGATACGCAGTATTTT
.,TRBV5-6,TRBJ1-4,.,CASSWTRGPGEKLFF,TGTGCCAGCAGCTGGACGCGGGGGCCGGGTGAAAAACTGTTTTTT
TRBD1,TRBV7-2,TRBJ1-2,.,CASSTRQGGVYGYTF,TGTGCCAGCAGCACCAGACAGGGGGGGGTTTATGGCTACACCTTC
.,TRBV27,TRBJ2-2,many,CASSFSRAGPTGELFF,TGTGCCAGCAGTTTTTCGAGGGCCGGGCCCACCGGGGAGCTGTTTTTT
.,TRBV7-2,TRBJ2-1,.,CASSRTSSSYNEQFF,TGTGCCAGCAGTCGGACCTCCAGCTCCTACAATGAGCAGTTCTTC
.,TRBV25-1,TRBJ1-2,.,CASSSGANYGYTF,TGTGCCAGCAGCTCGGGGGCTAACTATGGCTACACCTTC
TRBD1,TRBV7-2,TRBJ2-3,.,CASSFGQGYDTQYF,TGTGCCAGCAGCTTTGGACAGGGGTACGATACGCAGTATTTT
.,TRBV4-2,TRBJ1-1,.,CASSQGPTLDTEAFF,TGTGCCAGCAGCCAAGGGCCCACCCTGGACACTGAAGCTTTCTTT
.,TRBV6-5,TRBJ2-6,.,CASSYSRGAGANVLTF,TGTGCCAGCAGTTACTCTAGGGGGGCTGGGGCCAACGTCCTGACTTTC
TRBD2,TRBV7-2,TRBJ2-7,.,CASSLVGGGSYEQYF,TGTGCCAGCAGCTTAGTCGGCGGGGGCTCCTACGAGCAGTACTTC
TRBD1,TRBV12-3/TRBV12-4,TRBJ1-2,.,CAIQGANYGYTF,TGTGCCATCCAGGGGGCTAACTATGGCTACACCTTC
.,TRBV7-2,TRBJ2-5,once,CASSLVNAMYQETQYF,TGTGCCAGCAGCTTAGTCAATGCCATGTACCAAGAGACCCAGTACTTC
.,TRBV5-8,TRBJ1-6,.,CASSLRVSGARSSPLHF,TGTGCCAGCAGCTTGCGTGTATCGGGGGCGAGGAGTTCACCCCTCCACTTT
TRBD2,TRBV7-9,TRBJ2-5,.,CASSLDSGGFQETQYF,TGTGCCAGCAGCTTAGATAGCGGGGGGTTCCAAGAGACCCAGTACTTC
.,TRBV7-9,TRBJ1-2,.,CASSFGVEDYTF,TGTGCCAGCAGCTTCGGGGTGGAGGACTACACCTTC
TRBD2,TRBV4-2,TRBJ2-1,.,CASSQEGTSGLNEQFF,TGTGCCAGCAGCCAAGAAGGGACTAGCGGACTCAATGAGCAGTTCTTC
TRBD2,TRBV18,TRBJ2-3,.,CASSPPGLASYLTDTQYF,TGTGCCAGCTCACCACCGGGACTAGCCAGTTACCTCACAGATACGCAGTATTTT
.,TRBV4-2,TRBJ2-1,.,CASSQEISGIYNEQFF,TGTGCCAGCAGCCAAGAGATTTCCGGGATTTACAATGAGCAGTTCTTC
.,TRBV9,TRBJ2-5,once,CASSVSGGETQYF,TGTGCCAGCAGCGTATCGGGGGGCGAGACCCAGTACTTC
.,TRBV13,TRBJ2-7,.,CASSLRGWGPYEQYF,TGTGCCAGCAGCTTACGTGGTTGGGGCCCCTACGAGCAGTACTTC
.,TRBV19,TRBJ1-2,.,CASSINVNYGYTF,TGTGCCAGTAGTATTAATGTTAACTATGGCTACACCTTC
.,TRBV12-3/TRBV12-4,TRBJ1-5,.,CASSLGDQPQHF,TGTGCCAGCAGTTTAGGGGACCAGCCCCAGCATTTT
.,TRBV15,TRBJ2-7,.,CATSRAGTQLYEQYF,TGTGCCACCAGCAGGGCCGGGACGCAGTTATACGAGCAGTACTTC